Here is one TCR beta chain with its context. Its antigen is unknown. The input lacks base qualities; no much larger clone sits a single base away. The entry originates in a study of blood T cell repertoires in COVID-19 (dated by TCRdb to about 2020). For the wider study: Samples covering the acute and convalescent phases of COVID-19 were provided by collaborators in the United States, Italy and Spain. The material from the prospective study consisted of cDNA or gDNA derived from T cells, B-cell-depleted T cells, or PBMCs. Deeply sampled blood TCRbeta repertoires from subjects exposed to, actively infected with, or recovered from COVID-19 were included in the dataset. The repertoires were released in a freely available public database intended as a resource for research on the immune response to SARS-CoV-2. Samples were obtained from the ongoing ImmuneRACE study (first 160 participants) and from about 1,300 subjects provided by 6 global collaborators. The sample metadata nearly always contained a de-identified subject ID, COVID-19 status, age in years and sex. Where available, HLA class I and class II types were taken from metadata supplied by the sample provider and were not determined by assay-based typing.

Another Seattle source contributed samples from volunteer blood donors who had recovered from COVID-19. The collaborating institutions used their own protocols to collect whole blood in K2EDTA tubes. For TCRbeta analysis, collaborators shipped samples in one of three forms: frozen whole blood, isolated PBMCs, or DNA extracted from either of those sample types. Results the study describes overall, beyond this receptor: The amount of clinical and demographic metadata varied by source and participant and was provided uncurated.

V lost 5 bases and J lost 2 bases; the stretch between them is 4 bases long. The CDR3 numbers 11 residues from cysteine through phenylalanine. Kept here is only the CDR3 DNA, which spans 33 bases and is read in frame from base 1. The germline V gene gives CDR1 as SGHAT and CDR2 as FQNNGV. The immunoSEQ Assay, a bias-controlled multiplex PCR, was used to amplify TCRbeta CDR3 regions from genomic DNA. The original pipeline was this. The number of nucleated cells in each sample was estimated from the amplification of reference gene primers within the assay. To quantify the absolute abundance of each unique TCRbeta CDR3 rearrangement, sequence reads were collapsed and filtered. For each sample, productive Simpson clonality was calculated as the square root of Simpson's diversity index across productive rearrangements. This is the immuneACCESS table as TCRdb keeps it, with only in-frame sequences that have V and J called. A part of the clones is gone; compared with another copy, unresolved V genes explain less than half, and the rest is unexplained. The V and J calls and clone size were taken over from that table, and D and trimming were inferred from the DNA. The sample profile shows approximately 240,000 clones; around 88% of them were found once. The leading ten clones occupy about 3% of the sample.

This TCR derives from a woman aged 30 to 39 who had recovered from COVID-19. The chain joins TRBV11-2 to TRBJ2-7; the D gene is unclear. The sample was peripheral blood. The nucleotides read TGTGCCAGCAGCACAACCTACGAGCAGTACTTC. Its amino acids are CASSTTYEQYF.